This is a list of T cell receptor beta chains from one sample in a study of T cells in Graves' hyperthyroidism and ophthalmopathy. TCRdb reanalysed the multiplex PCR reads using MiXCR and keeps one entry per CDR3 protein. The sample has about 300,000 distinct CDR3 sequences; 15% to 20% are singletons. The sequenced sample consisted of blood. These receptors all come from a man between 45 and 60 years old with Graves' ophthalmopathy. Both conserved end residues are part of each CDR3. The D gene is left open where the match is weak. Only part of the rows carry a size: once, few, many, or a class if the clone is expanded.

j_call d_call cdr3_length v_call clone_size cdr3_aa cdr3_nt
TRBJ1-2 TRBD1 14 TRBV9 many CASSVGQGNYGYTF TGTGCCAGCAGCGTCGGACAGGGGAACTATGGCTACACCTTC
TRBJ2-2 TRBD2 18 TRBV5-6 few CASSFLAGVGDRTGELFF TGTGCCAGCAGCTTTCTAGCGGGAGTCGGTGATCGGACCGGGGAGCTGTTTTTT
TRBJ2-1 TRBD2 13 TRBV28 many CASEAGEYNEQFF TGTGCCAGCGAAGCGGGGGAATACAATGAGCAGTTCTTC
TRBJ2-7 TRBD2 13 TRBV29-1 . CSVAPGLAYEQYF TGCAGCGTCGCACCGGGACTAGCGTACGAGCAGTACTTC
TRBJ1-1 . 13 TRBV14 few CANSQSTNTEAFF TGTGCCAACAGCCAATCGACGAACACTGAAGCTTTCTTT
TRBJ2-2 . 15 TRBV14 . CASSQVFGEDGELFF TGTGCCAGCAGCCAAGTTTTCGGGGAGGACGGGGAGCTGTTTTTT
TRBJ2-4 TRBD2 12 TRBV15 few CATSRGGGIQYF TGTGCCACCAGCAGAGGGGGGGGAATTCAGTACTTC
TRBJ2-5 . 14 TRBV2 many CASSSDRGGETQYF TGTGCCAGCAGTTCCGACAGGGGAGGGGAGACCCAGTACTTC
TRBJ2-3 TRBD2 18 TRBV28 . CASSLPGTSGPNRDTQYF TGTGCCAGCAGTTTACCCGGGACTAGCGGCCCCAATAGAGATACGCAGTATTTT
TRBJ2-1 . 13 TRBV29-1 . CSVEAVLEPYQFF TGCAGCGTTGAAGCGGTCCTGGAGCCTTATCAGTTCTTC
TRBJ1-1 . 11 TRBV2 . CASSVRTEAFF TGTGCCAGCAGTGTACGAACTGAAGCTTTCTTT
TRBJ2-7 TRBD2 14 TRBV28 many CASSLAGGSLEQYF TGTGCCAGCAGTTTAGCGGGAGGGTCCCTCGAGCAGTACTTC
TRBJ2-5 TRBD2 15 TRBV28 many CASRSSGESGKTQYF TGTGCCAGCAGGTCTAGCGGGGAATCCGGGAAGACCCAGTACTTC
TRBJ2-6 . 15 TRBV9 . CASSATGTGANVLTF TGTGCCAGCAGCGCCACAGGGACTGGGGCCAACGTCCTGACTTTC
TRBJ2-2 . 18 TRBV3-1 . CASSQVQPGGMNTGELFF TGTGCCAGCAGCCAAGTACAGCCGGGCGGGATGAACACCGGGGAGCTGTTTTTT
TRBJ2-3 TRBD2 18 TRBV7-3 . CASSSTQRGLAVADTQYF TGTGCCAGCAGCTCGACACAGAGGGGACTAGCGGTAGCAGATACGCAGTATTTT
TRBJ2-1 TRBD2 16 TRBV28 . CASSLSGGSSYNEQFF TGTGCCAGCAGTTTATCCGGCGGGAGCTCCTACAATGAGCAGTTCTTC
TRBJ2-1 TRBD2 15 TRBV6-2/TRBV6-3 . CASSYRLAVYNEQFF TGTGCCAGCAGTTACCGGCTAGCGGTATACAATGAGCAGTTCTTC
TRBJ2-7 . 15 TRBV27 few CASSPRGLIDYEQYF TGTGCCAGCAGCCCGCGGGGCCTTATAGACTACGAGCAGTACTTC
TRBJ2-2 TRBD2 16 TRBV18 . CASSPPGTRVTGELFF TGTGCCAGCTCACCACCCGGGACTAGGGTCACCGGGGAGCTGTTTTTT